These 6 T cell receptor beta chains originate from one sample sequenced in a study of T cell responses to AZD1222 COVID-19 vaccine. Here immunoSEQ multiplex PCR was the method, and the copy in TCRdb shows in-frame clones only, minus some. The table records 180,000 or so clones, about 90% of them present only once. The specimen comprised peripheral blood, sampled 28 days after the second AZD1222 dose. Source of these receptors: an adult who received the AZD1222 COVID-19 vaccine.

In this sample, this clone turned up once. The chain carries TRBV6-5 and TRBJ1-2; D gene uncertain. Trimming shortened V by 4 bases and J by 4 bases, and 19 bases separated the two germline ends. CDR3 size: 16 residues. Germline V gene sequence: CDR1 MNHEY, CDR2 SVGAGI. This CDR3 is CASSSAGPSFSYGYTF. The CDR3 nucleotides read TGTGCCAGCAGTTCCGCCGGACCGTCCTTTAGCTATGGCTACACCTTC.

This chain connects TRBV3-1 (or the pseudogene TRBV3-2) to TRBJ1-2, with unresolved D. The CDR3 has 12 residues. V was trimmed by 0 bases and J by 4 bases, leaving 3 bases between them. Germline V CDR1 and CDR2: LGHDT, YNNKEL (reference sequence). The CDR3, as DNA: TGTGCCAGCAGCCAAGACTTCTATGGCTACACCTTC. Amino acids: CASSQDFYGYTF.

CDR3 protein: CASSPTSGLSSYEQYF. The CDR3 DNA reads as TGTGCCAGCAGTCCTACTAGCGGTTTGAGCTCCTACGAGCAGTACTTC. This chain joins TRBV9 and TRBJ2-7; 8 nucleotides match TRBD2. Germline V gene lookup returns CDR1 SGDLS and CDR2 YYNGEE. This CDR3 region has 16 residues. With 5 bases clipped from V and 0 bases from J, the junction kept 10 bases outside the gene matches.

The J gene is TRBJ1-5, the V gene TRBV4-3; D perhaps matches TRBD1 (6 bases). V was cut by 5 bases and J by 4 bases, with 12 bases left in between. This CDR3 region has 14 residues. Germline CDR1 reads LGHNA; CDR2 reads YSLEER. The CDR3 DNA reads TGCGCCAGCAGCGATGCAGGGGCTAATCAGCCCCAGCATTTT. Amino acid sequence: CASSDAGANQPQHF.

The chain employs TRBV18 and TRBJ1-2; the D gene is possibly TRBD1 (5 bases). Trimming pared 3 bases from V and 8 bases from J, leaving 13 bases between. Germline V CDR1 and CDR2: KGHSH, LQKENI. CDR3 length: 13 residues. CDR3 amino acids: CASSPDMVFGYTF. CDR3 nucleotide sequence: TGTGCCAGCTCACCGGACATGGTGTTCGGCTACACCTTC.

This CDR3 is CASSLGGRDYEQYF. The CDR3 bases are TGTGCCAGCAGTTTAGGAGGGAGGGATTACGAGCAGTACTTC. The chain combines TRBV28 with TRBJ2-7; TRBD2 matches at 7 bases. V lost 2 bases and J lost 4; bases outside the gene matches: 5. Germline CDR1 reads MDHEN; CDR2 reads SYDVKM. This CDR3 spans 14 amino acids.